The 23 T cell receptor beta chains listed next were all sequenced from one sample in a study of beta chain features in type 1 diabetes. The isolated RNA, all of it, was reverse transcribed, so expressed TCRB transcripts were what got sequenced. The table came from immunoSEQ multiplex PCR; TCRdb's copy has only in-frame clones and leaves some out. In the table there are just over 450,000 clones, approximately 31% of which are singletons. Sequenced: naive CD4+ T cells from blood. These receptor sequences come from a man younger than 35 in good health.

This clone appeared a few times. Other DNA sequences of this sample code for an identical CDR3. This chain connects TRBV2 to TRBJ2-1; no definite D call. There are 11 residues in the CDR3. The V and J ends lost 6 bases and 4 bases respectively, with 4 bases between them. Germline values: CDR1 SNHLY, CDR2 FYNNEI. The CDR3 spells CASRAYNEQFF. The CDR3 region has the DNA TGTGCCAGCAGGGCGTACAATGAGCAGTTCTTC.

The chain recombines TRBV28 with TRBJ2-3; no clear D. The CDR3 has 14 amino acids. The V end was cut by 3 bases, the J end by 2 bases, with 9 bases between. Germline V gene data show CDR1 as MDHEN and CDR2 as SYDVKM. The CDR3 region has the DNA TGTGCCAGCAGTTTGGGCTCCACCACAGATACGCAGTATTTT. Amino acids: CASSLGSTTDTQYF. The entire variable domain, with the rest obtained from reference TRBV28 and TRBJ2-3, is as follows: DVKVTQSSRYLVKRTGEKVFLECVQDMDHENMFWYRQDPGLGLRLIYFSYDVKMKEKGDIPEGYSVSREKKERFSLILESASTNQTSMYLCASSLGSTTDTQYFGPGTRLTVL.

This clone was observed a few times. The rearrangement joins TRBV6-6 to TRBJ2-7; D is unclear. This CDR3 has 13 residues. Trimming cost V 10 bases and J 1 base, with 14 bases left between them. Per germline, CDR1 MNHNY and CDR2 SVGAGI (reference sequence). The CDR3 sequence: CATSRLGSYEQYF. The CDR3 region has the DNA TGTGCCACATCTCGACTGGGATCCTACGAGCAGTACTTC.

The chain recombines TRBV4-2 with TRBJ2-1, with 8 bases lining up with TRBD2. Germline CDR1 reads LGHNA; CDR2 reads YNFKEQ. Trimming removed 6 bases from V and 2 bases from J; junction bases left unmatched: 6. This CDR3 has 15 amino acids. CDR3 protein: CASSAPGLAYNEQFF. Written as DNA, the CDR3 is TGTGCCAGCAGTGCCCCGGGACTAGCCTACAATGAGCAGTTCTTC.

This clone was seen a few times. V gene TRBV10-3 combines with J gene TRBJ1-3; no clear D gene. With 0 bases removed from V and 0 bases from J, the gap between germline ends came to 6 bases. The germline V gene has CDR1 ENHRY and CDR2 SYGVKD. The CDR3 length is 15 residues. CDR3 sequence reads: CAISESRDSGNTIYF. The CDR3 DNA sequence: TGTGCCATCAGTGAGTCACGGGACTCTGGAAACACCATATATTTT.

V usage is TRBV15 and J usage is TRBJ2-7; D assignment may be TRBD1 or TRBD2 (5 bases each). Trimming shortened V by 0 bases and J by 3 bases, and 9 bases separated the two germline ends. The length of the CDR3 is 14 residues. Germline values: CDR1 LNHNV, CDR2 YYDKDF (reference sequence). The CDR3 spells CATSRDTGGYEQYF. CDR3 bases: TGTGCCACCAGCAGAGATACTGGGGGCTACGAGCAGTACTTC.

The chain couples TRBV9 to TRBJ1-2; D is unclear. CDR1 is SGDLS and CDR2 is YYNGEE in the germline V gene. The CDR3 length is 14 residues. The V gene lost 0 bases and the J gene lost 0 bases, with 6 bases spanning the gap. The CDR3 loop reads CASSVDGPNYGYTF. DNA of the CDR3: TGTGCCAGCAGCGTAGATGGGCCTAACTATGGCTACACCTTC.

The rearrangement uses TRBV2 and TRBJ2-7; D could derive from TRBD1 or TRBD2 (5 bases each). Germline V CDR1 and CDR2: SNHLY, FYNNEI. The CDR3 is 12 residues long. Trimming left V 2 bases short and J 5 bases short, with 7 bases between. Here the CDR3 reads CASSETGHEQYF. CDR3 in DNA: TGTGCCAGCAGTGAAACGGGGCACGAGCAGTACTTC.

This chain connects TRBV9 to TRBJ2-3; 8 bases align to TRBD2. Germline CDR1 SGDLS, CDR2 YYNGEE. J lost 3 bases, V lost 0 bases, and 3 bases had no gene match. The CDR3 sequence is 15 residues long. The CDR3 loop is CASSVAGGETDTQYF. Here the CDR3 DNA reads TGTGCCAGCAGCGTAGCCGGGGGGGAGACAGATACGCAGTATTTT.

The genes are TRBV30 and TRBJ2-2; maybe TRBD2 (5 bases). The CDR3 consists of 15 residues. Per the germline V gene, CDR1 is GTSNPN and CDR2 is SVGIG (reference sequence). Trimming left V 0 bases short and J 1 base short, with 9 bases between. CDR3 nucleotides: TGTGCCTGGAGTGTTAGACGGGAGAACACCGGGGAGCTGTTTTTT. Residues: CAWSVRRENTGELFF.

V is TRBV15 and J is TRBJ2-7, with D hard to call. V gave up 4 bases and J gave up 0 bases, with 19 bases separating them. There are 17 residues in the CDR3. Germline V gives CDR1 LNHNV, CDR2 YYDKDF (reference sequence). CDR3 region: CATSNVRRSPSSYEQYF. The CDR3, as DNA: TGTGCCACCAGCAACGTGAGGCGATCTCCCAGCTCCTACGAGCAGTACTTC. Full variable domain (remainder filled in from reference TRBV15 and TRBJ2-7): DAMVIQNPRYQVTQFGKPVTLSCSQTLNHNVMYWYQQKSSQAPKLLFHYYDKDFNNEADTPDNFQSRRPNTSFCFLDIRSPGLGDTAMYLCATSNVRRSPSSYEQYFGPGTRLTVT.

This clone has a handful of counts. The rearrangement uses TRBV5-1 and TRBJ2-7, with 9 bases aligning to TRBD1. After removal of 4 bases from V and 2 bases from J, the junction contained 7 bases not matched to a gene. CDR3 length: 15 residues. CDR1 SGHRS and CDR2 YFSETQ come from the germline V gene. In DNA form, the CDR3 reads TGCGCCAGCAGCCGTCCGGGACAGGGTGCCTACGAGCAGTACTTC. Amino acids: CASSRPGQGAYEQYF.

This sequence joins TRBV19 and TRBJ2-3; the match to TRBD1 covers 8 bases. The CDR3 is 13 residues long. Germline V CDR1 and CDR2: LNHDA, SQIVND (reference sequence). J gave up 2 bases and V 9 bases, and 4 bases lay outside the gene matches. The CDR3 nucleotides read TGTGCCAGCACCAGGGGGCTCACAGATACGCAGTATTTT. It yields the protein CASTRGLTDTQYF.

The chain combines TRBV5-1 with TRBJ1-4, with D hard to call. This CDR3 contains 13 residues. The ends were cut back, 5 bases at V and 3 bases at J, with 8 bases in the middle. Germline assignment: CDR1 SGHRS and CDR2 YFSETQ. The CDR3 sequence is CASRLEPNEKLFF. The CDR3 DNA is TGCGCCAGCAGGCTGGAGCCTAATGAAAAACTGTTTTTT. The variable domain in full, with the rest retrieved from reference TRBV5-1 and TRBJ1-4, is KAGVTQTPRYLIKTRGQQVTLSCSPISGHRSVSWYQQTPGQGLQFLFEYFSETQRNKGNFPGRFSGRQFSNSRSEMNVSTLELGDSALYLCASRLEPNEKLFFGSGTQLSVL.

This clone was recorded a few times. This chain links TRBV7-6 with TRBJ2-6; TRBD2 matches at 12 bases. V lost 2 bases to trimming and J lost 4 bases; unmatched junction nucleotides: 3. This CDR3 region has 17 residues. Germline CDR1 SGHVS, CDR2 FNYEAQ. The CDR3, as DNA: TGTGCCAGCAGCTTACGACTAGCGGGAGCCGGGGCCAACGTCCTGACTTTC. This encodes CASSLRLAGAGANVLTF. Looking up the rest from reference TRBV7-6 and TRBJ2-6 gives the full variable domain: GAGVSQSPRYKVTKRGQDVALRCDPISGHVSLYWYRQALGQGPEFLTYFNYEAQQDKSGLPNDRFSAERPEGSISTLTIQRTEQRDSAMYRCASSLRLAGAGANVLTFGAGSRLTVL.

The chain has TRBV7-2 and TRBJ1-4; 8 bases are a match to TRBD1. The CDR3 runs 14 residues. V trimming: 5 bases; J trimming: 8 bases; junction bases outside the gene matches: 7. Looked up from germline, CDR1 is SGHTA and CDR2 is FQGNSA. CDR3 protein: CASSPRTGREKLFF. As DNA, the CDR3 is TGTGCCAGCAGCCCCCGGACAGGGCGCGAAAAACTGTTTTTT.

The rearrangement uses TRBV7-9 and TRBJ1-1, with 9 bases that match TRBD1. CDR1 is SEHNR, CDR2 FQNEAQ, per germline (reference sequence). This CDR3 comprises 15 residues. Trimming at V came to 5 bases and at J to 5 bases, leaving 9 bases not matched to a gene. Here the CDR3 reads CASSTGQGGRTEAFF. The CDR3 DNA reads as TGTGCCAGCAGCACGGGACAGGGAGGAAGAACTGAAGCTTTCTTT. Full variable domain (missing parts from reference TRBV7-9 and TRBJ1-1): DTGVSQNPRHKITKRGQNVTFRCDPISEHNRLYWYRQTLGQGPEFLTYFQNEAQLEKSRLLSDRFSAERPKGSFSTLEIQRTEQGDSAMYLCASSTGQGGRTEAFFGQGTRLTVV.

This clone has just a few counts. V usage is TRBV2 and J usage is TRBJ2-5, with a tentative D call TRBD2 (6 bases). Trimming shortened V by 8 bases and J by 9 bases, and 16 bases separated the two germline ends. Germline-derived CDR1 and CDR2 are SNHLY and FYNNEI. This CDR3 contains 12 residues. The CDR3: CASGTGPGAQYF. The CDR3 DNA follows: TGTGCCAGCGGTACAGGTCCGGGGGCCCAGTACTTC.

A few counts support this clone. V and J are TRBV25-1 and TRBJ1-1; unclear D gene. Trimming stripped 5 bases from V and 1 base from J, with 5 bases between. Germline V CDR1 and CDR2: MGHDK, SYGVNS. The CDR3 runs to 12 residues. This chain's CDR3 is CASSRGNTEAFF. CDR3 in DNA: TGTGCCAGCAGTCGTGGGAACACTGAAGCTTTCTTT.

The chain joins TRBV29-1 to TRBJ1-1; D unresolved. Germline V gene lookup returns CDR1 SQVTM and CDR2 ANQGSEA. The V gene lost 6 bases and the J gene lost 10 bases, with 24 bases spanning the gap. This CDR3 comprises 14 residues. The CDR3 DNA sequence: TGCAGCGTCAGCGGGCGGCAGAACGCGTTTGGAGCTTTCTTT. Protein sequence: CSVSGRQNAFGAFF.

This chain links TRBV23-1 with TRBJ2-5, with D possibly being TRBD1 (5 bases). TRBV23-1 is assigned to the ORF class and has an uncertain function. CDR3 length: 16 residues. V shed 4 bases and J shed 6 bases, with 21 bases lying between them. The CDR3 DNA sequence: TGCGCCAGCAGTCGACCCTTCAGGGCGCCGCTGAAGACCCAGTACTTC. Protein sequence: CASSRPFRAPLKTQYF.

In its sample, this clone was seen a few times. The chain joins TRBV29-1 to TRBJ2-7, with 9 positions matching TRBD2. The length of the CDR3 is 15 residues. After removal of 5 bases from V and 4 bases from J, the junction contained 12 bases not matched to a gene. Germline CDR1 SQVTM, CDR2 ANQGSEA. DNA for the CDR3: TGCAGCGTTCGGAACTTAGCGGGAGAATCGTACGAGCAGTACTTC. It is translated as CSVRNLAGESYEQYF.

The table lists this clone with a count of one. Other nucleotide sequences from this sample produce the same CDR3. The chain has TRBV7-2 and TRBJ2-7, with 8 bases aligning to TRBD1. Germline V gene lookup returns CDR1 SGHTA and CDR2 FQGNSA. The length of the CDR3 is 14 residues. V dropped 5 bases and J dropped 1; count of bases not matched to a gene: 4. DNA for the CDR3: TGTGCCAGCAGCCTGCGGACAGGGTCCTACGAGCAGTACTTC. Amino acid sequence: CASSLRTGSYEQYF.